The entry that follows covers one T cell receptor beta chain sequence. Its recognized antigen is unknown. Base-call qualities are not available, and no considerably larger clone is one nucleotide away. TCR beta CDR3 regions were amplified from RNA transcripts. A first-round RT-PCR of the TCR CDR3 used the HTBI primer set with the Qiagen OneStep RT-PCR kit. A second multiplex PCR round built the libraries, followed by size selection and purification. The libraries were sequenced on an Illumina HiSeq2000 using paired-end 100 bp reads. The study's processing was this. Raw data were processed with SOAPnuke, discarding reads with adapters, uncalled bases, mean Phred below 15, or no exact constant-primer or identifier match. High-quality paired reads were merged using COPE v1.2.5, and each unique nucleotide sequence was defined as a clonotype. Clonotypes were aligned to IMGT TRBV, TRBD and TRBJ reference segments using MiTCR v1.1. The analysis was restricted to V-J combinations with a frequency above 0.0001, which together covered 99.2% of the repertoires. A TCS score was defined as the ratio between F50 (clonal expansion) and ExV (chaos), using BLOSUM62-based TCRdist between CDR3 peptides within each V-J. Welch's t-statistics and random forest reduced several hundred V-J features to 10 to 15, which were used in a naive Bayes classifier (R e1071). The Morisita-Horn index was used to measure how similar the thyroid and blood repertoires were. TCRdb reran the public reads through fastp at Q25 and MiXCR, keeping productive beta chains. One record per CDR3 amino acid sequence lists the most common genes and DNA. V and J calls and clone size were set by TCRdb, not the authors. This sample has 540,000 or so distinct CDR3 sequences in its table, and 46% of those were observed once. The ten largest make up around 20% of the sample.

The sample belongs to a study of T cells in Graves' hyperthyroidism and ophthalmopathy (dated by TCRdb to the late 2010s). Background on the whole study: To identify distinguishing TCR V-J signatures, a discovery cohort of 100 or so patients was used, comprising 40 to 45 with Graves' ophthalmopathy and approximately 57 with stable Graves' hyperthyroidism. Following sampling, methimazole starting at 30 mg daily was given to hyperthyroidism patients, and high-dose intravenous methylprednisolone was given to ophthalmopathy patients. Prospective prediction of ophthalmopathy was tested in an independent validation cohort of 18 to 20 hyperthyroidism patients and some 17 patients who later progressed to ophthalmopathy. The roughly 90 discovery patients were divided at random into training and test sets in a 7:3 ratio. Thyroid tissue and blood T-cell repertoires from several Graves' hyperthyroidism patients were also compared in the study. According to the paper, TCR Vbeta CDR3 sequencing was carried out on 135 peripheral blood samples, which came from 40 to 45 ophthalmopathy, 75 or so hyperthyroidism and approximately 17 progressor patients. Broader findings and caveats from the paper: Most expanded thyroid clonotypes (frequency above 0.001) were also found in blood, which suggests that blood repertoires may mirror thyroid immune responses. Ophthalmopathy was separated from stable hyperthyroidism by a 13 V-J signature model, with approximately 85% sensitivity and around 81% specificity obtained in cross-validation and 80%/75% obtained in testing. No statistical method was used to fix the sample size in advance, and group allocation was not hidden from the investigators. In validation, the model predicted progression to ophthalmopathy with 55% to 71% sensitivity and approximately 72% specificity, a median of around 6.6 months before onset.

Taken from cysteine to phenylalanine, the CDR3 has 12 residues. Only the CDR3 DNA stays, 36 bases, in frame from base 1. The germline V gene encodes CDR1 SGDLS and CDR2 YYNGEE. Cut back by 0 bases and 9 bases, the V and J ends lie 7 bases apart. The study excluded patients with uncontrolled infections, other autoimmune diseases, pregnancy or lactation. Clinical symptoms, serum thyroxine and TRAb, thyroid ultrasound, and orbital computed tomography formed the basis for the diagnoses. Total RNA was extracted with Trizol reagent, and quality was checked on an Agilent 2100 Bioanalyzer. This sequence uses TRBV9 and TRBJ2-1, with the D gene uncertain. The TCR comes from an adult woman with Graves' disease, either hyperthyroidism or ophthalmopathy (not recorded which). Material for sequencing was peripheral blood or thyroid tissue (not recorded which). The DNA reads as follows: TGTGCCAGCAGCGTAGATTTGGGTGAGCAGTTCTTC. Translation gives CASSVDLGEQFF.